The 15 T cell receptor beta chains below come from one sample, sequenced in a study of blood T cell repertoires in COVID-19. Measured with immunoSEQ multiplex PCR; TCRdb has only the in-frame clones, and not every one. The sample has about 250,000 clones, around 89% seen once. Input material: peripheral blood. The receptors shown here come from a man under 40 with acute or convalescent COVID-19.

V is TRBV28 and J is TRBJ1-1; maybe TRBD1 (5 bases). This CDR3 comprises 13 residues. Germline CDR1 and CDR2: MDHEN and SYDVKM. Deletions cut 3 bases from V and 8 bases from J, with 13 bases between. CDR3 loop: CASSFNGRGEAFF. The CDR3 region has the DNA TGTGCCAGCAGTTTTAATGGGAGGGGCGAAGCTTTCTTT. Filled out from reference TRBV28 and TRBJ1-1, the complete variable domain reads DVKVTQSSRYLVKRTGEKVFLECVQDMDHENMFWYRQDPGLGLRLIYFSYDVKMKEKGDIPEGYSVSREKKERFSLILESASTNQTSMYLCASSFNGRGEAFFGQGTRLTVV.

The rearrangement links TRBV6-5 to TRBJ1-2, with TRBD1 identical over 7 bases. The CDR3 spans 15 residues. Trimming at V came to 6 bases and at J to 4 bases, leaving 11 bases not matched to a gene. Germline V gene lookup returns CDR1 MNHEY and CDR2 SVGAGI. The CDR3 bases are TGTGCCAGCAGCCGGACTACAGGGGTAATCTATGGCTACACCTTC. Amino acids: CASSRTTGVIYGYTF.

The chain has TRBV1 and TRBJ1-2; the table gives TRBD1 as D, unverified against the DNA. TRBV1 is described as a pseudogene. The CDR3 contains 16 residues. The DNA for the CDR3 is TGCACCAGCAGCCAAGATCGGCAGACATTCTACTATGGCTACACCTTC. This sequence encodes CTSSQDRQTFYYGYTF.

The chain joins TRBV2 to TRBJ2-3; tentative D call: TRBD2 (6 bases). The CDR3 sequence is 14 residues long. Germline assignment: CDR1 SNHLY and CDR2 FYNNEI. V lost 7 bases to trimming and J lost 0 bases, with 11 bases between them. CDR3 in amino acids: CASTRRDSTDTQYF. CDR3 DNA: TGTGCCAGCACAAGGCGGGATAGCACAGATACGCAGTATTTT.

V is TRBV28 and J is TRBJ2-1, with TRBD2 as a possible D gene (6 bases). This CDR3 comprises 14 residues. Deletions cut 2 bases from V and 2 bases from J, with 7 bases between. CDR1 and CDR2 (germline): MDHEN, SYDVKM. Here the CDR3 DNA reads TGTGCCAGCAGTTTACTAGCGCCCTACAATGAGCAGTTCTTC. Encoded protein: CASSLLAPYNEQFF.

This clone was observed a few times. This chain joins TRBV28 and TRBJ2-7, with 8 nucleotides matching TRBD1. After removal of 11 bases from V and 4 bases from J, the junction contained 16 bases not matched to a gene. The length of the CDR3 is 15 residues. CDR1 MDHEN and CDR2 SYDVKM come from the germline V gene. The CDR3 DNA is TGTGCCGTTAGTCCGGGACAGGTTGCACAGTACGAGCAGTACTTC. Translation: CAVSPGQVAQYEQYF.

The chain carries TRBV6-5 and TRBJ1-3; 7 bases are a match to TRBD1. In germline, CDR1 is MNHEY, CDR2 SVGAGI. V lost 4 bases to trimming and J lost 2 bases; unmatched junction nucleotides: 5. CDR3 length equals 15 residues. The CDR3: CASSSGQTPGNTIYF. The CDR3 DNA sequence: TGTGCCAGCAGTTCGGGACAGACCCCTGGAAACACCATATATTTT.

The chain uses TRBV7-5 and TRBJ2-7; TRBD2, the table's D call, lacks a check against the DNA. TRBV7-5 is a listed pseudogene. CDR3 length equals 16 residues. The CDR3 loop reads CARSPWVRGELYEQYF. The CDR3 region has the DNA TGTGCCAGAAGCCCCTGGGTGCGGGGGGAACTCTACGAGCAGTACTTC.

This chain connects TRBV7-3 to TRBJ1-1, with TRBD1 as a possible D gene (5 bases). With 2 bases removed from V and 5 bases from J, the gap between germline ends came to 12 bases. Germline V gene data show CDR1 as SGHTA and CDR2 as FQGTGA. The CDR3 is 14 residues long. CDR3 DNA: TGTGCCAGCAGCTTAGCAGGGCGTGGGACTGAAGCTTTCTTT. Residues: CASSLAGRGTEAFF. The full variable domain, its missing parts supplied by reference TRBV7-3 and TRBJ1-1, is GAGVSQTPSNKVTEKGKYVELRCDPISGHTALYWYRQSLGQGPEFLIYFQGTGAADDSGLPNDRFFAVRPEGSVSTLKIQRTERGDSAVYLCASSLAGRGTEAFFGQGTRLTVV.

This clone was detected once. The J gene is TRBJ2-5, the V gene TRBV29-1; 8 nucleotides agree with TRBD1. There are 16 residues in the CDR3. Germline V gene lookup returns CDR1 SQVTM and CDR2 ANQGSEA. Trimming cost V 6 bases and J 3 bases; bases outside gene matches: 15. CDR3 loop: CSVMKHLGQGEETQYF. As DNA, the CDR3 is TGCAGCGTAATGAAGCATCTCGGACAGGGAGAAGAGACCCAGTACTTC.

This clone was seen just once. The junction departs from germline at one end; a sequencing error may be responsible. Other DNA sequences in this sample translate to the same CDR3. This sequence joins TRBV15 and TRBJ1-3, with 8 bases identical to TRBD1. This CDR3 comprises 18 residues. CDR1 is LNHNV, CDR2 YYDKDF, per germline (reference sequence). In DNA form, the CDR3 reads TGTGCCACCAGTAGAGCACGCAGGGGGCACTTTTCGGGAAACACCATATATTTT. It is translated as CATSRARRGHFSGNTIYF.

This CDR3 reads CASSMSSRDYEQYF. The CDR3 region has the DNA TGTGCCAGTAGTATGTCGTCGAGAGACTACGAGCAGTACTTC. This chain connects TRBV19 to TRBJ2-7, with D uncertain. Germline V gene lookup returns CDR1 LNHDA and CDR2 SQIVND (reference sequence). With 3 bases removed from V and 3 bases from J, the gap between germline ends came to 12 bases. CDR3 size: 14 residues.

The rearrangement uses TRBV2 and TRBJ1-1, with 7 bases identical to TRBD1. CDR1 is SNHLY and CDR2 is FYNNEI in the germline V gene. The CDR3 totals 15 residues. The ends lost 7 bases at V and 2 bases at J; junction bases unmatched: 10. The CDR3 loop reads CASKPKGQPNTEAFF. The CDR3 bases are TGTGCCAGCAAACCTAAGGGACAGCCAAACACTGAAGCTTTCTTT. Based on the CDR3 plus reference TRBV2 and TRBJ1-1, the full variable domain is EPEVTQTPSHQVTQMGQEVILRCVPISNHLYFYWYRQILGQKVEFLVSFYNNEISEKSEIFDDQFSVERPDGSNFTLKIRSTKLEDSAMYFCASKPKGQPNTEAFFGQGTRLTVV.

The chain uses TRBV5-1 and TRBJ2-1, with 7 bases that match TRBD2. CDR1 is SGHRS, CDR2 YFSETQ, per germline. The CDR3 extends over 17 amino acids. V shed 3 bases and J 7 bases; nucleotides not matched to a gene: 16. This CDR3 is CASSSGLTTTPGNEQFF. CDR3 coding DNA: TGCGCCAGCAGCTCGGGACTAACAACCACTCCGGGGAATGAGCAGTTCTTC.

This clone showed up just once. This chain connects TRBV19 to TRBJ1-1; no clear D. This CDR3 has 16 amino acids. Germline V gives CDR1 LNHDA, CDR2 SQIVND (reference sequence). Trimming cost V 5 bases and J 2 bases, with 18 bases left between them. For the CDR3, the DNA is TGTGCCAGTAGTTCACTCAGAGGGCCATCAAACACTGAAGCTTTCTTT. Its translation: CASSSLRGPSNTEAFF.